This passage covers 26 T cell receptor beta chains from one sample sequenced in a study of blood T cell repertoires in COVID-19. Here immunoSEQ multiplex PCR was the method, and the copy in TCRdb shows in-frame clones only, minus some. This sample has 250,000 or so clones; nearly 90% occur once, and the top ten carry approximately 2.1%. Sequencing was performed on peripheral blood. The source of these receptors is a woman aged 60 to 75 with COVID-19, enrolled during active disease.

The genes are TRBV2 and TRBJ1-3; 10 nucleotides align to TRBD1. The CDR3 loop spans 15 amino acids. Germline CDR1 and CDR2: SNHLY and FYNNEI. J was trimmed by 4 bases and V by 6 bases; bases with no gene match: 6. CDR3 bases: TGTGCCAGCAGCAACGACAGGGGGCGAGGAAACACCATATATTTT. This codes for CASSNDRGRGNTIYF.

This chain connects TRBV4-3 to TRBJ1-1; 7 nucleotides agree with TRBD1. This CDR3 comprises 16 residues. Per the germline V gene, CDR1 is LGHNA and CDR2 is YSLEER. Trimming cost V 3 bases and J 1 base; bases outside gene matches: 8. This CDR3 reads CASSHARTGANTEAFF. The CDR3 nucleotides are TGCGCCAGCAGCCATGCACGGACAGGCGCGAACACTGAAGCTTTCTTT.

The chain couples TRBV6-4 to TRBJ2-3; TRBD2 aligns across 8 bases. Trimming took 0 bases from V and 2 from J; bases not matched to a gene: 4. CDR1 is MRHNA and CDR2 is SNTAGT in the germline V gene. CDR3 length: 16 amino acids. CDR3 sequence reads: CASSDSVAGSTDTQYF. The CDR3 coding sequence is TGTGCCAGCAGTGACTCGGTAGCGGGGTCCACAGATACGCAGTATTTT.

The J gene is TRBJ2-3, the V gene TRBV4-1, with 9 bases lining up with TRBD2. The junction had 8 bases not matched to a gene; V was cut back by 1 base and J by 12 bases. This CDR3 comprises 14 residues. Germline values: CDR1 MGHRA, CDR2 YSYEKL. The DNA for the CDR3 is TGCGCCAGCAGCCAAGGATGGGTAGCGGGGGAACAGTATTTT. Protein sequence: CASSQGWVAGEQYF.

The rearrangement links TRBV19 to TRBJ1-1; D unresolved. There are 13 residues in the CDR3. Germline CDR1 reads LNHDA; CDR2 reads SQIVND (reference sequence). The germline V and J ends were trimmed by 2 bases and 0 bases, with 4 bases remaining between them. As DNA, the CDR3 is TGTGCCAGTAGTATACAGATGAACACTGAAGCTTTCTTT. The encoded protein is CASSIQMNTEAFF. The entire variable domain, with the rest obtained from reference TRBV19 and TRBJ1-1, is as follows: DGGITQSPKYLFRKEGQNVTLSCEQNLNHDAMYWYRQDPGQGLRLIYYSQIVNDFQKGDIAEGYSVSREKKESFPLTVTSAQKNPTAFYLCASSIQMNTEAFFGQGTRLTVV.

The chain links TRBV12-3 or TRBV12-4 to TRBJ2-7; the D gene is possibly TRBD1 (6 bases). This CDR3 spans 12 amino acids. The germline V and J ends were trimmed by 5 bases and 6 bases, with 11 bases remaining between them. The CDR3 loop is CASSTQGSEQYF. CDR3 bases: TGTGCCAGCAGTACTCAGGGGAGCGAGCAGTACTTC.

This chain links TRBV18 with TRBJ1-5, with 8 bases matching TRBD1. In germline, CDR1 is KGHSH, CDR2 LQKENI. J lost 6 bases, V lost 3 bases, and 7 bases had no gene match. The CDR3 is 15 amino acids. The chain's CDR3 is CASSPGQGSSQPQHF. CDR3 sequence (DNA): TGTGCCAGCTCACCCGGACAGGGCAGTAGTCAGCCCCAGCATTTT.

The chain carries TRBV7-2 and TRBJ2-1; 11 nucleotides align to TRBD1. This CDR3 has 16 amino acids. The V segment lost 2 bases and the J segment 6 bases; nucleotides outside the gene matches: 6. Germline V CDR1 and CDR2: SGHTA, FQGNSA. The CDR3 reads CASSLPGTGGSNEQFF. DNA for the CDR3: TGTGCCAGCAGCTTACCTGGGACAGGGGGTAGCAATGAGCAGTTCTTC. Filled out from reference TRBV7-2 and TRBJ2-1, the complete variable domain reads GAGVSQSPSNKVTEKGKDVELRCDPISGHTALYWYRQSLGQGLEFLIYFQGNSAPDKSGLPSDRFSAERTGGSVSTLTIQRTQQEDSAVYLCASSLPGTGGSNEQFFGPGTRLTVL.

This clone appeared once. V usage is TRBV5-1 and J usage is TRBJ2-1; 8 positions match TRBD2. J was trimmed by 3 bases and V by 4 bases; bases with no gene match: 6. Germline assignment: CDR1 SGHRS and CDR2 YFSETQ. CDR3 length equals 15 residues. CDR3: CASSQTSDYYNEQFF. As DNA, the CDR3 is TGCGCCAGCAGCCAGACTAGCGATTACTACAATGAGCAGTTCTTC.

V gene TRBV6-2 or TRBV6-3 combines with J gene TRBJ1-1, with a possible D match to TRBD1 (6 bases). Germline V lookup: CDR1 MNHEY, CDR2 SVGEGT. There are 14 residues in the CDR3. V was shortened by 6 bases and J by 7 bases, with 18 bases between the two germline ends. The DNA of the CDR3 is TGTGCCAGCAGCGTAAGACAGGTCCAGGATGAAGCTTTCTTT. Its translation: CASSVRQVQDEAFF.

The J gene is TRBJ2-5, the V gene TRBV5-4, with 11 bases that match TRBD2. CDR3 length: 18 amino acids. CDR1 and CDR2 (germline): SGHNT, YYREEE (reference sequence). J was trimmed by 8 bases and V by 4 bases; bases with no gene match: 19. The CDR3 here is CASSPDTPSGGPLSTQYF. The CDR3 DNA reads TGTGCCAGCAGCCCCGATACCCCTAGCGGGGGGCCTCTGTCTACCCAGTACTTC.

The CDR3 DNA reads TGTGCCAGCAGTTACCGACCCGGGGTCAATCAGCCCCAGCATTTT. Amino acid sequence: CASSYRPGVNQPQHF. This sequence joins TRBV6-6 and TRBJ1-5; D gene uncertain. This CDR3 contains 15 residues. Per the germline V gene, CDR1 is MNHNY and CDR2 is SVGAGI (reference sequence). Trimming took 2 bases from V and 3 from J, leaving 11 bases between them.

The chain uses TRBV27 and TRBJ2-7; 8 bases match TRBD1. There are 15 residues in the CDR3. Per germline, CDR1 MNHEY and CDR2 SMNVEV (reference sequence). V shed 5 bases, J shed 1 base, and the junction held 7 bases outside the gene matches. CDR3 DNA: TGTGCCAGCAGTAGAGAGACAGGGGCTTCCTACGAGCAGTACTTC. Translated: CASSRETGASYEQYF.

The V and J genes are TRBV5-1 and TRBJ1-4; weak D call: TRBD1 (6 bases). The CDR3 contains 15 residues. Per the germline V gene, CDR1 is SGHRS and CDR2 is YFSETQ. V gave up 1 base and J gave up 8 bases, with 15 bases separating them. The CDR3 loop reads CASSLTGQKIEKLFF. The CDR3 DNA sequence: TGCGCCAGCAGCTTGACCGGACAGAAAATCGAAAAACTGTTTTTT.

This sequence joins TRBV6-5 and TRBJ2-7; D possibly corresponds to TRBD1 (6 bases). CDR1 and CDR2 (germline): MNHEY, SVGAGI. V was trimmed by 2 bases and J by 0 bases, leaving 11 bases between them. The CDR3 length is 15 residues. The CDR3 region is CASSYGQTNSYEQYF. CDR3 sequence (DNA): TGTGCCAGCAGTTACGGACAGACCAACTCCTACGAGCAGTACTTC.

This clone appeared a single time. The genes are TRBV7-2 and TRBJ1-3, with D tentatively TRBD1 (6 bases). The V gene's germline CDR1 is SGHTA and CDR2 FQGNSA. The CDR3 extends over 15 amino acids. Trimming shortened V by 1 base and J by 4 bases, and 11 bases separated the two germline ends. The DNA of the CDR3 is TGTGCCAGCAGCTTAGAGGGCAGGGGAGGAAACACCATATATTTT. Translating it yields CASSLEGRGGNTIYF.

This chain uses TRBV6-2 or TRBV6-3 with TRBJ1-5, with TRBD1 matching 8 bases. CDR1 and CDR2 from the germline V gene are MNHEY and SVGEGT. With V trimmed by 4 bases and J by 6 bases, 5 bases remained unmatched. There are 14 residues in the CDR3. CDR3 bases: TGTGCCAGCAGTTTCGGACAGGGAGGTCAGCCCCAGCATTTT. The encoded protein is CASSFGQGGQPQHF.

V and J are TRBV6-5 and TRBJ1-5; 11 bases align to TRBD1. The CDR3 sequence is 15 residues long. Germline trimming cut 6 bases from V and 5 bases from J; bases unmatched to any gene: 6. Germline V gene sequence: CDR1 MNHEY, CDR2 SVGAGI. CDR3 protein: CASRSGTGGYQPQHF. CDR3 coding DNA: TGTGCCAGCAGGTCCGGGACAGGGGGATATCAGCCCCAGCATTTT.

The rearrangement links TRBV2 to TRBJ1-5; unclear D gene. The CDR3 covers 13 residues. Deletions cut 7 bases from V and 3 bases from J, with 10 bases between. Germline V gives CDR1 SNHLY, CDR2 FYNNEI. The CDR3 DNA follows: TGTGCCAGCACACGAGTCCTCAATCAGCCCCAGCATTTT. It is translated as CASTRVLNQPQHF.

The chain uses TRBV14 and TRBJ1-1; D unresolved. The CDR3 runs 15 residues. The V gene's germline CDR1 is SGHDN and CDR2 FVKESK. Trimming took off 4 bases at V and 5 bases at J, with 17 bases between the two ends. The CDR3 sequence is CASSPPGSLRTEAFF. The CDR3 DNA reads TGTGCCAGCAGCCCCCCCGGGTCCCTTCGGACTGAAGCTTTCTTT.

This clone was detected a few times. The chain employs TRBV19 and TRBJ2-2, with no clear D. Germline V gives CDR1 LNHDA, CDR2 SQIVND (reference sequence). Deletions cut 0 bases from V and 5 bases from J, with 16 bases between. The CDR3 is 17 residues long. The CDR3 loop is CASSIDLPPRRTGELFF. The DNA for the CDR3 is TGTGCCAGTAGTATAGATCTACCCCCCCGCCGGACCGGGGAGCTGTTTTTT.

The genes are TRBV7-9 and TRBJ1-1; tentatively, D is TRBD1 (6 bases). Germline assignment: CDR1 SEHNR and CDR2 FQNEAQ (reference sequence). CDR3 length: 16 amino acids. V lost 4 bases, J lost 0 bases, and 15 bases lay in between. In nucleotides, the CDR3 is TGTGCCAGCAGCTCCCTCCGGACAGCCTTGAACACTGAAGCTTTCTTT. As protein: CASSSLRTALNTEAFF.

The chain couples TRBV10-3 to TRBJ1-2, with D tentatively TRBD1 (5 bases). Germline assignment: CDR1 ENHRY and CDR2 SYGVKD. The CDR3 has 15 amino acids. V dropped 6 bases and J dropped 3 bases, with 17 bases sitting between them. This chain's CDR3 is CAISQTDSTYYGYTF. The CDR3 DNA reads TGTGCCATCAGCCAGACAGACAGTACCTACTATGGCTACACCTTC.

The chain links TRBV11-2 to TRBJ2-1, with TRBD2 identical over 9 bases. CDR1 and CDR2 (germline): SGHAT, FQNNGV. Losses at the gene ends were 7 bases for V and 7 bases for J; bases not matched to a gene: 5. The CDR3 runs 13 residues. The CDR3 DNA sequence: TGTGCCAGCACCCTCGCGGGGGGGAATGAGCAGTTCTTC. Amino acids: CASTLAGGNEQFF.

V gene TRBV7-2 combines with J gene TRBJ2-1; weak D call: TRBD1 (6 bases). V dropped 6 bases and J dropped 6 bases, with 9 bases sitting between them. The CDR3 is 12 residues long. The germline V gene has CDR1 SGHTA and CDR2 FQGNSA. CDR3 protein: CASRQGTNEQFF. The CDR3 DNA reads as TGTGCCAGCAGGCAGGGGACCAATGAGCAGTTCTTC.

This clone occurred once. The CDR3 loop is CASSLDAGILNTQYF. CDR3 coding DNA: TGTGCCAGCAGCTTAGATGCAGGGATTTTAAATACGCAGTATTTT. V is TRBV7-2 and J is TRBJ2-3; maybe TRBD1 (5 bases). The V gene lost 1 base and the J gene lost 7 bases, with 15 bases spanning the gap. The CDR3 is 15 residues long. Germline loops: CDR1 SGHTA, CDR2 FQGNSA.